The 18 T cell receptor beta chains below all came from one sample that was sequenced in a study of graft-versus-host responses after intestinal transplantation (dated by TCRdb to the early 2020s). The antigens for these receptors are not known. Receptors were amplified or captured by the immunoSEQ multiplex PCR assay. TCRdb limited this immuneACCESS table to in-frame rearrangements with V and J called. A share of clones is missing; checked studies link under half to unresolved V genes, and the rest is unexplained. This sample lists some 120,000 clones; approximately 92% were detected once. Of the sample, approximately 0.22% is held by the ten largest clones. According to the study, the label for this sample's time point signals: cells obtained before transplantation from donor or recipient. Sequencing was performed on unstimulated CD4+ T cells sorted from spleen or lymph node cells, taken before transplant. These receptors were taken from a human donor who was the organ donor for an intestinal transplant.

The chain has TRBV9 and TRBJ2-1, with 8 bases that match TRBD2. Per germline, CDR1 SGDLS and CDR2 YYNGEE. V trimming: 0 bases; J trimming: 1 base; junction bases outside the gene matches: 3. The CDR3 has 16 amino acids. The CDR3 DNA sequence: TGTGCCAGCAGCGTAGGAGCGGGAGCATCCTACAATGAGCAGTTCTTC. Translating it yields CASSVGAGASYNEQFF.

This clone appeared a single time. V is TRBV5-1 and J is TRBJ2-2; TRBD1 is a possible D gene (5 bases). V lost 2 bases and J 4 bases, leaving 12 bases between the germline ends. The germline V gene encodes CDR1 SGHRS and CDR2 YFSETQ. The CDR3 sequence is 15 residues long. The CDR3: CASSFSGHITGELFF. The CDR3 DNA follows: TGCGCCAGCAGCTTCAGTGGACACATCACCGGGGAGCTGTTTTTT. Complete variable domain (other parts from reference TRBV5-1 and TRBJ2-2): KAGVTQTPRYLIKTRGQQVTLSCSPISGHRSVSWYQQTPGQGLQFLFEYFSETQRNKGNFPGRFSGRQFSNSRSEMNVSTLELGDSALYLCASSFSGHITGELFFGEGSRLTVL.

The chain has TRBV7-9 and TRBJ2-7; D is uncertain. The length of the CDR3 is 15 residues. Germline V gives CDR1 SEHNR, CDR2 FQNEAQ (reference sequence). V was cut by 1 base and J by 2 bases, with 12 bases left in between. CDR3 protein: CASSLGTDLTYEQYF. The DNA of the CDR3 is TGTGCCAGCAGCTTAGGGACGGACCTTACCTACGAGCAGTACTTC.

In DNA form, the CDR3 reads TGTGCCAGTAGTATGGCCCAGGAGCCTGAAACCTTC. It is translated as CASSMAQEPETF. This chain joins TRBV19 and TRBJ1-2; D not resolved. Germline V gives CDR1 LNHDA, CDR2 SQIVND (reference sequence). The ends were cut back, 3 bases at V and 14 bases at J, with 16 bases in the middle. The CDR3 is 12 amino acids.

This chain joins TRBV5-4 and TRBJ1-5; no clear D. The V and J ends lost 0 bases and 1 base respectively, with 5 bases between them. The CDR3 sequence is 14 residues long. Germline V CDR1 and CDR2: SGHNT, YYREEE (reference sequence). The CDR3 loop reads CASSLDASNQPQHF. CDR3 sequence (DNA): TGTGCCAGCAGCTTGGACGCCAGCAATCAGCCCCAGCATTTT.

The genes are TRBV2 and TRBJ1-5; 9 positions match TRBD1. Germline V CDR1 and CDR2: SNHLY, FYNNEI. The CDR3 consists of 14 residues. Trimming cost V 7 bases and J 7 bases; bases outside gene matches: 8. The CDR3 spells CASTEDRGGQPQHF. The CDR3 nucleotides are TGTGCCAGCACCGAGGACAGGGGAGGCCAGCCCCAGCATTTT.

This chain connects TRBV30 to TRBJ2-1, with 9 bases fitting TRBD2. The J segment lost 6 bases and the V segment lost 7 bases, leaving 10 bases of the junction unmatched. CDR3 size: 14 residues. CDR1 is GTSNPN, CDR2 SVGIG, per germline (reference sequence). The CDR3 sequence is CASRGGRAPNEQFF. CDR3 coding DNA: TGTGCCTCGAGGGGCGGGAGGGCCCCCAATGAGCAGTTCTTC. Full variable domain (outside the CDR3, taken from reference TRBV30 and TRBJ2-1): SQTIHQWPATLVQPVGSPLSLECTVEGTSNPNLYWYRQAAGRGLQLLFYSVGIGQISSEVPQNLSASRPQDRQFILSSKKLLLSDSGFYLCASRGGRAPNEQFFGPGTRLTVL.

CDR3 residues: CASSARPEADTQYF. The CDR3 region has the DNA TGTGCCAGCAGCGCCCGGCCGGAGGCAGATACGCAGTATTTT. This rearrangement joins TRBV5-4 to TRBJ2-3; tentative D call: TRBD2 (5 bases). CDR1 is SGHNT, CDR2 YYREEE, per germline (reference sequence). The CDR3 runs 14 residues. Trimming cost V 4 bases and J 4 bases, with 13 bases left between them.

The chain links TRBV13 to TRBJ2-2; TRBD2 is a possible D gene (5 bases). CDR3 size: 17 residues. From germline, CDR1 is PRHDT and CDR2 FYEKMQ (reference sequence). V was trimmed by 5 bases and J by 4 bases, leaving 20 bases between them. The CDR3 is CASSIPTNRDLTGELFF. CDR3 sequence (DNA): TGTGCCAGCAGCATCCCGACTAACCGGGATCTCACCGGGGAGCTGTTTTTT. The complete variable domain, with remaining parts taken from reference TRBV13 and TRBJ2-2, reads AAGVIQSPRHLIKEKRETATLKCYPIPRHDTVYWYQQGPGQDPQFLISFYEKMQSDKGSIPDRFSAQQFSDYHSELNMSSLELGDSALYFCASSIPTNRDLTGELFFGEGSRLTVL.

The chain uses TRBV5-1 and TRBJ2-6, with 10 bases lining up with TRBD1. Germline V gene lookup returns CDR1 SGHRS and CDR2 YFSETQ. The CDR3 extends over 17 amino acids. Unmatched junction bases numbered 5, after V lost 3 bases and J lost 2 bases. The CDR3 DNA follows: TGCGCCAGCAGCTCGACGACAGGGGGCGCTGGGGCCAACGTCCTGACTTTC. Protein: CASSSTTGGAGANVLTF. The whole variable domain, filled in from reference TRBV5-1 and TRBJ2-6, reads KAGVTQTPRYLIKTRGQQVTLSCSPISGHRSVSWYQQTPGQGLQFLFEYFSETQRNKGNFPGRFSGRQFSNSRSEMNVSTLELGDSALYLCASSSTTGGAGANVLTFGAGSRLTVL.

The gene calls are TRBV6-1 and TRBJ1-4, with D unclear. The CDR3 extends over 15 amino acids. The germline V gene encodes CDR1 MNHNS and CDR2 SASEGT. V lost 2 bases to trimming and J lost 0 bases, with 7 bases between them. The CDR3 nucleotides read TGTGCCAGCAGTGAACAGCTAGCAACTAATGAAAAACTGTTTTTT. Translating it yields CASSEQLATNEKLFF.

The CDR3, as DNA: TGTGCCAGCTCAAAGACAGGACCCGGAAACACCATATATTTT. As protein: CASSKTGPGNTIYF. The V call is TRBV18, the J call TRBJ1-3, with a possible D match to TRBD1 (6 bases). The germline gives CDR1 KGHSH, CDR2 LQKENI. Trimming left V 5 bases short and J 4 bases short, with 12 bases between. The CDR3 runs 14 residues.

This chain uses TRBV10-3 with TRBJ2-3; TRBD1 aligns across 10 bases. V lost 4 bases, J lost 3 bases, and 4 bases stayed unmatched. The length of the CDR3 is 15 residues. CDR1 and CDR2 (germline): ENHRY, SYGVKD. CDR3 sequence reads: CAISAGTGETDTQYF. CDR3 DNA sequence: TGTGCCATCAGTGCAGGGACAGGGGAAACAGATACGCAGTATTTT.

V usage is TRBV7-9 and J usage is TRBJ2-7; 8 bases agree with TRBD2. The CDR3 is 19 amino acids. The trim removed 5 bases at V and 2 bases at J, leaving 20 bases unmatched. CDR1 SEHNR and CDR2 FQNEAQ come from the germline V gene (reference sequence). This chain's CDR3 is CASSPNGLQAGESPYEQYF. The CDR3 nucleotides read TGTGCCAGCAGCCCAAACGGCCTCCAAGCGGGAGAGAGCCCCTACGAGCAGTACTTC.

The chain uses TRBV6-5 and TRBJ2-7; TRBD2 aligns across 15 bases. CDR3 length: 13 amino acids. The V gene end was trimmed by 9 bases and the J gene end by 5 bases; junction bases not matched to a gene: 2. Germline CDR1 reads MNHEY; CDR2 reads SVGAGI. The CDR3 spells CASRTSGRDEQYF. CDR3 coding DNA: TGTGCCAGTCGGACTAGCGGGAGGGACGAGCAGTACTTC.

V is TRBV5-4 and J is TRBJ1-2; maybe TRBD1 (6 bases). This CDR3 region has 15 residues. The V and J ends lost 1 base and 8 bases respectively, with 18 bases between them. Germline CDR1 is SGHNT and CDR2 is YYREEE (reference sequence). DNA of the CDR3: TGTGCCAGCAGCTTGTCGGGGGCGACAGCCCAGGGCTACACCTTC. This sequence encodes CASSLSGATAQGYTF.

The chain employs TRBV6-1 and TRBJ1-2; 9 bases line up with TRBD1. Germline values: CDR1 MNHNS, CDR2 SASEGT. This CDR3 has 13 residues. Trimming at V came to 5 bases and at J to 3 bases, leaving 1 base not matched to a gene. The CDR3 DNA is TGTGCCAGCAGTTGGACAGGGGACTATGGCTACACCTTC. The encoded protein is CASSWTGDYGYTF.

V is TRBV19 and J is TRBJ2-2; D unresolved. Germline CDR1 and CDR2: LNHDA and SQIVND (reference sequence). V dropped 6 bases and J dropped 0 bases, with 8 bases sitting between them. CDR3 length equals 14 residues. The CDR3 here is CASSRNTNTGELFF. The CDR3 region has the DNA TGTGCCAGTAGCCGTAACACGAACACCGGGGAGCTGTTTTTT.